The entry below describes one T cell receptor beta chain. What it recognizes is unknown. Other DNA variants within this sample encode the same CDR3. Data came from immunoSEQ multiplex PCR; TCRdb stores just in-frame clones and leaves some out. The data hold about 2 million clones, with approximately 94% observed a single time. This sample was taken from a study of shared clonotypes between healthy human individuals. Overall study findings and caveats: How much donors shared clonotypes was expected to be affected by sequencing depth. What limited the represented genetic and exposure-history diversity was the small number of donors. Generally, naive subsets (rather than memory subsets) showed larger estimated richness.

CD45RO-negative CD8 cells positively selected for CCR7 made up the naive population, which excluded terminally differentiated effector memory CD45RA+ cells. Trimming removed 5 bases from V and 5 bases from J, with 12 bases in between. Germline loops: CDR1 MNHEY, CDR2 SMNVEV (reference sequence). CDR3 length: 13 amino acids. The chain uses TRBV27 and TRBJ1-2; D is uncertain. This TCR derives from a man in his late teens or twenties in good health. The sequenced sample consisted of naive CD8+ T cells sorted from blood. Here the CDR3 DNA reads TGTGCCAGCAGTCCGACGGGAGCATATGGCTACACCTTC. As protein: CASSPTGAYGYTF.